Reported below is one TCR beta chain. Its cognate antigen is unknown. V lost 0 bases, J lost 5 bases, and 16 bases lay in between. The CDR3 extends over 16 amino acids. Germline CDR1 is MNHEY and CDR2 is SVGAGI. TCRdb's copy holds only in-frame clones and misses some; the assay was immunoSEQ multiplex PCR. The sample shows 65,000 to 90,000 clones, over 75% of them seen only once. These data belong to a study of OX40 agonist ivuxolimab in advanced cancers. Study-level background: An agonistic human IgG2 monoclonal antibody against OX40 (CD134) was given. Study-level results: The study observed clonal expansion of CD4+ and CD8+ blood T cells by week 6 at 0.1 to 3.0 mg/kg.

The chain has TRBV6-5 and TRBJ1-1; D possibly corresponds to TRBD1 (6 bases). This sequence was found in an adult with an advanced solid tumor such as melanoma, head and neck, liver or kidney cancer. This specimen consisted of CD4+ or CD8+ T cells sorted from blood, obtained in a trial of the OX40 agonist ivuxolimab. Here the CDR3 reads CASSYSPTGRGTEAFF. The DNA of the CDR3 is TGTGCCAGCAGTTACTCGCCCACAGGGAGGGGGACTGAAGCTTTCTTT.